This passage covers 6 T cell receptor beta chains from one sample sequenced in a study of CD8+CD57+ T cells in acquired aplastic anemia (dated by TCRdb to the late 2010s). The sequencing machine was an Illumina HiSeq 2000. Profiling of TCR beta VDJ combinations and CDR3 sequences used genomic DNA as the template. Through fastp at Q25 and MiXCR, TCRdb rebuilt clones from the public reads, retaining in-frame beta chains. Every CDR3 protein is listed once, alongside the most common genes and DNA of its rows. For this sample there are 150,000 to 200,000 distinct CDR3 sequences; around 47% appear just once. The ten largest account for over 7.5% of the sample. The patients picked for sequencing were ones in whom flow cytometry had shown an expansion of CD8+CD57+ cells. Sequencing was performed on sorted CD4+, CD8+, or CD8+CD57+ T cells (not recorded which) from PBMCs. Receptors originate from a human donor with aplastic anemia.

The chain has TRBV2 and TRBJ1-2, with D unresolved. CDR3 length: 13 amino acids. The germline CDR1 and CDR2 sequences are SNHLY and FYNNEI. Trimming took off 1 base at V and 1 base at J, with 4 bases between the two ends. This chain's CDR3 is CASSEDNNYGYTF. CDR3 nucleotides: TGTGCCAGCAGTGAAGACAATAACTATGGCTACACCTTC.

The chain has TRBV24-1 and TRBJ2-7; no reliable D call. The CDR3 sequence is 12 residues long. V was clipped by 4 bases and J by 1 base, with 4 bases between them. Germline V gene data show CDR1 as KGHDR and CDR2 as SFDVKD. This chain's CDR3 is CATSDTSYEQYF. CDR3 nucleotide sequence: TGTGCCACCAGTGACACTTCCTACGAGCAGTACTTC.

V and J are TRBV24-1 and TRBJ1-2; possible D gene TRBD1, 5 bases. Between the trimmed V and J ends, which lost 3 bases and 12 bases, there was a span of 28 bases. This CDR3 spans 17 amino acids. Germline values: CDR1 KGHDR, CDR2 SFDVKD. The CDR3 region is CATSDGVSGLQRDGNTF. The CDR3 coding sequence is TGTGCCACCAGTGATGGAGTCTCGGGACTCCAACGGGATGGTAACACCTTC.

The rearrangement uses TRBV15 and TRBJ2-7; D unresolved. Trimming pared 0 bases from V and 9 bases from J, leaving 9 bases between. The CDR3 is 12 residues long. Germline lookup yields CDR1 LNHNV and CDR2 YYDKDF (reference sequence). The CDR3 spells CATSRERIGQYF. For the CDR3, the DNA is TGTGCCACCAGCAGAGAAAGGATCGGGCAGTACTTC.

The V call is TRBV12-3 or TRBV12-4, the J call TRBJ1-6, with unresolved D. The CDR3 sequence is 14 residues long. V gave up 6 bases and J gave up 0 bases, with 6 bases separating them. The CDR3 nucleotides are TGTGCCAGCAGCCCTAGCTCCTATAATTCACCCCTCCACTTT. Translation: CASSPSSYNSPLHF.

V and J are TRBV7-8 and TRBJ1-5; 7 bases line up with TRBD1. This CDR3 spans 14 amino acids. J was trimmed by 7 bases and V by 5 bases; bases with no gene match: 8. Germline V CDR1 and CDR2: SGHVS, FQNEAQ. CDR3 residues: CASSPRQGSQPQHF. Here the CDR3 DNA reads TGTGCCAGCAGCCCTCGACAGGGAAGCCAGCCCCAGCATTTT.